Below, 25 T cell receptor beta chains from the same sample are listed, as sequenced in a study of blood T cell repertoires in COVID-19. The protocol was immunoSEQ multiplex PCR, while the TCRdb copy is restricted to in-frame clones and leaves out a portion. Seen here are 140,000 or so clones, about four fifths observed once, and the top ten hold 5%. Sequenced input: peripheral blood. These receptors all stem from a woman between 65 and 79 years old with COVID-19, enrolled during active disease.

This clone was picked up a small number of times. The rearrangement links TRBV2 to TRBJ2-1; the match to TRBD2 covers 9 bases. The CDR3 contains 13 residues. Germline V CDR1 and CDR2: SNHLY, FYNNEI. With V trimmed by 5 bases and J by 4 bases, 0 bases remained unmatched. The CDR3 loop is CASSSGGYNEQFF. Here the CDR3 DNA reads TGTGCCAGCAGTAGCGGGGGGTACAATGAGCAGTTCTTC. Drawing the rest from reference TRBV2 and TRBJ2-1, the complete variable domain is EPEVTQTPSHQVTQMGQEVILRCVPISNHLYFYWYRQILGQKVEFLVSFYNNEISEKSEIFDDQFSVERPDGSNFTLKIRSTKLEDSAMYFCASSSGGYNEQFFGPGTRLTVL.

This chain uses TRBV12-3 or TRBV12-4 with TRBJ1-6; TRBD1 is a possible D gene (5 bases). V lost 3 bases and J lost 9, with 9 bases in between. CDR3 length equals 13 residues. This chain's CDR3 is CASSFGAGSPLHF. The CDR3 DNA sequence: TGTGCCAGCAGTTTTGGGGCAGGTTCACCCCTCCACTTT.

The rearrangement links TRBV11-2 to TRBJ2-7, with no clear D. The germline CDR1 and CDR2 sequences are SGHAT and FQNNGV. V shed 6 bases and J shed 1 base, with 10 bases lying between them. The CDR3 consists of 13 residues. The CDR3 bases are TGTGCCAGCAGTTATTACGGTTCCTACGAGCAGTACTTC. Protein: CASSYYGSYEQYF.

The V and J genes are TRBV19 and TRBJ1-5; TRBD1 matches at 8 bases. This CDR3 contains 14 residues. Per the germline V gene, CDR1 is LNHDA and CDR2 is SQIVND (reference sequence). The junction had 2 bases not matched to a gene; V was cut back by 5 bases and J by 2 bases. CDR3 in amino acids: CASSGTGGNQPQHF. For the CDR3, the DNA is TGTGCCAGTAGTGGGACAGGCGGCAATCAGCCCCAGCATTTT.

J is TRBJ1-1 and V is TRBV28, with no clear D. CDR1 and CDR2 from the germline V gene are MDHEN and SYDVKM. This CDR3 is 14 amino acids long. V was cut by 2 bases and J by 5 bases, with 12 bases left in between. CDR3 residues: CASSLRRPGTEAFF. The CDR3 nucleotides read TGTGCCAGCAGTTTACGGCGACCCGGGACTGAAGCTTTCTTT. Full variable domain (remainder filled in from reference TRBV28 and TRBJ1-1): DVKVTQSSRYLVKRTGEKVFLECVQDMDHENMFWYRQDPGLGLRLIYFSYDVKMKEKGDIPEGYSVSREKKERFSLILESASTNQTSMYLCASSLRRPGTEAFFGQGTRLTVV.

The gene calls are TRBV15 and TRBJ1-5; 7 bases align to TRBD1. Germline lookup yields CDR1 LNHNV and CDR2 YYDKDF (reference sequence). V was pared by 0 bases and J by 3 bases, with 2 bases of the junction left unmatched. The CDR3 extends over 15 amino acids. The CDR3 region has the DNA TGTGCCACCAGCAGAGATCAGGGGGTCAATCAGCCCCAGCATTTT. This translates into CATSRDQGVNQPQHF.

The genes are TRBV11-1 and TRBJ1-1; no clear D. Germline CDR1 is SGHAT and CDR2 is FQDESV (reference sequence). This CDR3 spans 16 amino acids. The V and J ends lost 6 bases and 3 bases respectively, with 20 bases between them. The CDR3 sequence: CASRQGFGRADTEAFF. CDR3 nucleotides: TGTGCCAGCAGACAAGGTTTCGGACGAGCGGACACTGAAGCTTTCTTT.

This clone has a handful of counts. CDR3 DNA sequence: TGTGCCAGCAGCAGAGGCCCCCTAGCGGGGGGGATCACCGGGGAGCTGTTTTTT. Translating it yields CASSRGPLAGGITGELFF. The chain uses TRBV7-2 and TRBJ2-2; 12 bases match TRBD2. The CDR3 totals 18 residues. From germline, CDR1 is SGHTA and CDR2 FQGNSA. With 5 bases clipped from V and 4 bases from J, the junction kept 11 bases outside the gene matches.

The rearrangement joins TRBV7-9 to TRBJ1-4; D remains unclear. V dropped 7 bases and J dropped 0 bases, with 12 bases sitting between them. CDR1 is SEHNR and CDR2 is FQNEAQ in the germline V gene (reference sequence). The CDR3 sequence is 15 residues long. Here the CDR3 DNA reads TGTGCCAGCAACTCGCGGACTGCAACTAATGAAAAACTGTTTTTT. It is translated as CASNSRTATNEKLFF.

V and J are TRBV5-1 and TRBJ2-7, with a tentative D call TRBD1 (5 bases). Trimming removed 7 bases from V and 0 bases from J, with 11 bases in between. The germline CDR1 and CDR2 sequences are SGHRS and YFSETQ. The CDR3 is 13 residues long. CDR3 loop: CASGQSDSYEQYF. CDR3 sequence (DNA): TGCGCCAGCGGACAATCTGACTCCTACGAGCAGTACTTC.

V gene TRBV27 combines with J gene TRBJ2-7; 8 positions match TRBD2. Trimming took 6 bases from V and 4 from J; bases not matched to a gene: 11. Germline assignment: CDR1 MNHEY and CDR2 SMNVEV (reference sequence). CDR3 size: 15 residues. The chain's CDR3 is CASSRTASGSYEQYF. The CDR3 DNA follows: TGTGCCAGCAGCCGGACCGCCAGCGGGAGTTACGAGCAGTACTTC.

The gene calls are TRBV5-1 and TRBJ2-3, with D tentatively TRBD2 (6 bases). The CDR3 consists of 14 residues. CDR1 and CDR2 (germline): SGHRS, YFSETQ. Trimming shortened V by 0 bases and J by 1 base, and 6 bases separated the two germline ends. The CDR3: CASSLAGGTDTQYF. For the CDR3, the DNA is TGCGCCAGCAGCTTGGCGGGAGGCACAGATACGCAGTATTTT.

This chain joins TRBV7-2 and TRBJ2-1, with 9 bases matching TRBD2. The CDR3 spans 16 residues. J was trimmed by 2 bases and V by 1 base; bases with no gene match: 3. Germline assignment: CDR1 SGHTA and CDR2 FQGNSA. This chain's CDR3 is CASSLVAGVAYNEQFF. Written as DNA, the CDR3 is TGTGCCAGCAGCTTAGTAGCGGGGGTTGCCTACAATGAGCAGTTCTTC.

The chain couples TRBV6-2 or TRBV6-3 to TRBJ2-2; 7 nucleotides align to TRBD2. The CDR3 loop spans 15 amino acids. Germline trimming cut 2 bases from V and 9 bases from J; bases unmatched to any gene: 9. CDR1 is MNHEY and CDR2 is SVGEGT in the germline V gene. The CDR3, as DNA: TGTGCCAGCAGTTACGGGAGGGGAAGGACCAGGGAGCTGTTTTTT. As protein: CASSYGRGRTRELFF.

V is TRBV7-2 and J is TRBJ2-5; D remains ambiguous. Trimming shortened V by 10 bases and J by 7 bases, and 13 bases separated the two germline ends. The CDR3 contains 11 residues. The germline V gene encodes CDR1 SGHTA and CDR2 FQGNSA. The CDR3 DNA is TGTGCCACCGCCGACACTCCGACCCAGTACTTC. It is translated as CATADTPTQYF.

The chain is built from TRBV6-5 and TRBJ1-3, with a possible D match to TRBD1 (5 bases). Germline V CDR1 and CDR2: MNHEY, SVGAGI. V was pared by 6 bases and J by 1 base, with 10 bases between. This CDR3 spans 14 amino acids. This chain's CDR3 is CASRPGGSGNTIYF. The CDR3 DNA follows: TGTGCCAGCAGGCCCGGGGGGTCTGGAAACACCATATATTTT.

V usage is TRBV19 and J usage is TRBJ2-7; tentatively, D is TRBD2 (6 bases). Per the germline V gene, CDR1 is LNHDA and CDR2 is SQIVND (reference sequence). This CDR3 is built from 13 residues. V dropped 4 bases and J dropped 6 bases, with 13 bases sitting between them. CDR3 in amino acids: CASSRLEGTEQYF. CDR3 sequence (DNA): TGTGCCAGTAGTAGACTGGAGGGAACCGAGCAGTACTTC.

This chain joins TRBV2 and TRBJ2-4; possibly TRBD1 for D (6 bases). Germline CDR1 SNHLY, CDR2 FYNNEI. The CDR3 contains 17 residues. Trimming removed 2 bases from V and 1 base from J, with 15 bases in between. The DNA of the CDR3 is TGTGCCAGCAGTGAACAGGGGAGTGGGGTGGCCAAAAACATTCAGTACTTC. It specifies CASSEQGSGVAKNIQYF.

DNA for the CDR3: TGTGCCTGGAGTGTTCTAAGGGGCTCCTACGAGCAGTACTTC. Its translation: CAWSVLRGSYEQYF. The rearrangement joins TRBV30 to TRBJ2-7, with D perhaps matching TRBD1 (5 bases). CDR1 and CDR2 from the germline V gene are GTSNPN and SVGIG (reference sequence). The CDR3 sequence is 14 residues long. V lost 0 bases and J 0 bases, leaving 9 bases between the germline ends.

The chain has TRBV3-1 (or the pseudogene TRBV3-2) and TRBJ2-6; maybe TRBD2 (6 bases). Trimming cost V 3 bases and J 1 base, with 7 bases left between them. Germline CDR1 and CDR2: LGHDT and YNNKEL (reference sequence). This CDR3 is built from 15 residues. CDR3 coding DNA: TGTGCCAGCAGCCATGGGGGGTCTGGGGCCAACGTCCTGACTTTC. Amino acid sequence: CASSHGGSGANVLTF.

The V gene is TRBV19, the J gene TRBJ1-5; TRBD1 agrees at 7 bases. Germline assignment: CDR1 LNHDA and CDR2 SQIVND (reference sequence). The CDR3 is 14 amino acids. Losses at the gene ends were 1 base for V and 5 bases for J; bases not matched to a gene: 2. This CDR3 reads CASSIGTGDQPQHF. CDR3 coding DNA: TGTGCCAGTAGTATAGGGACAGGTGATCAGCCCCAGCATTTT.

A few counts support this clone. The chain joins TRBV6-5 to TRBJ1-1, with D possibly matching TRBD1 (5 bases). CDR3 length: 16 amino acids. Germline CDR1 and CDR2: MNHEY and SVGAGI. Deletions cut 2 bases from V and 1 base from J, with 14 bases between. Written as DNA, the CDR3 is TGTGCCAGCAGTTACCGCGGGACTCCTCAGAACACTGAAGCTTTCTTT. The encoded protein is CASSYRGTPQNTEAFF.

V and J are TRBV29-1 and TRBJ2-7; D unresolved. The V and J ends lost 4 bases and 3 bases respectively, with 10 bases between them. The germline V gene has CDR1 SQVTM and CDR2 ANQGSEA. The CDR3 length is 12 residues. CDR3 protein: CSVVTGYYEQYF. The DNA for the CDR3 is TGCAGCGTTGTAACCGGGTACTACGAGCAGTACTTC.

The rearrangement uses TRBV6-5 and TRBJ2-2; 8 bases map to TRBD1. Trimming at V came to 5 bases and at J to 6 bases, leaving 8 bases not matched to a gene. The CDR3 is made up of 15 amino acids. Germline V CDR1 and CDR2: MNHEY, SVGAGI. Written as DNA, the CDR3 is TGTGCCAGCAGTCCCCTCGGGACAGGCCCCGGGGAGCTGTTTTTT. Translating it yields CASSPLGTGPGELFF.

This chain joins TRBV12-3 or TRBV12-4 and TRBJ1-4; D gene ambiguous. The CDR3 contains 13 residues. Trimming cost V 3 bases and J 5 bases, with 7 bases left between them. Here the CDR3 reads CASSFQNNEKLFF. The CDR3 nucleotides are TGTGCCAGCAGTTTCCAGAACAATGAAAAACTGTTTTTT.